This passage covers 26 T cell receptor beta chains from one sample sequenced in a study of cytomegalovirus exposure and HLA in healthy donors. The PCR contained 60 Vbeta and 13 Jbeta primers. Produced via immunoSEQ multiplex PCR; TCRdb's table is partial and in-frame only. The sample includes fewer than 250,000 clones, approximately 88% seen only once; the top ten take roughly 0.66%. The specimen was PBMCs. Receptors originate from a boy aged 2-9 years in good health and CMV-seronegative.

In its sample, this clone was seen a few times. This chain joins TRBV7-2 and TRBJ2-1; D is unresolved. Germline V gene sequence: CDR1 SGHTA, CDR2 FQGNSA. V lost 4 bases and J 7 bases, leaving 8 bases between the germline ends. This CDR3 contains 12 residues. The CDR3 DNA sequence: TGTGCCAGCAGCTCTTGGGCGAATGAGCAGTTCTTC. Translation gives CASSSWANEQFF.

This clone was seen more than once but under ten times. At the DNA level, this CDR3 is encoded by other sequences in the same sample as well. The rearrangement uses TRBV5-1 and TRBJ2-5; weak D call: TRBD2 (5 bases). The V gene's germline CDR1 is SGHRS and CDR2 YFSETQ. V was shortened by 2 bases and J by 3 bases, with 8 bases between the two germline ends. The CDR3 sequence is 13 residues long. The CDR3: CASSFGEKETQYF. CDR3 sequence (DNA): TGCGCCAGCAGCTTCGGGGAAAAAGAGACCCAGTACTTC.

V and J are TRBV5-8 and TRBJ1-1; D is possibly TRBD1 (6 bases). The CDR3 covers 16 residues. CDR1 and CDR2 (germline): SGHTS, YDEGEE. Trimming removed 4 bases at V and 4 bases at J, with 20 bases between. DNA of the CDR3: TGTGCCAGCAGCCCGACAGGTCTTCTAGGCTCCACTGAAGCTTTCTTT. Residues: CASSPTGLLGSTEAFF.

The table lists this clone with a few counts. The chain links TRBV29-1 to TRBJ1-1, with TRBD1 as a possible D gene (6 bases). In germline, CDR1 is SQVTM, CDR2 ANQGSEA. The CDR3 has 11 amino acids. The CDR3 protein is CSVTGMAEAFF. The DNA of the CDR3 is TGCAGTGTAACAGGGATGGCTGAAGCTTTCTTT.

V gene TRBV6-6 combines with J gene TRBJ1-1, with 10 bases identical to TRBD1. The J segment lost 6 bases and the V segment lost 2 bases, leaving 6 bases of the junction unmatched. Germline V gives CDR1 MNHNY, CDR2 SVGAGI (reference sequence). CDR3 length equals 15 residues. The CDR3 sequence: CASSYTGQGWAEAFF. DNA for the CDR3: TGTGCCAGCAGTTACACGGGACAGGGGTGGGCTGAAGCTTTCTTT.

The chain combines TRBV5-4 with TRBJ1-2; 7 bases line up with TRBD1. This CDR3 is built from 13 residues. The V gene's germline CDR1 is SGHNT and CDR2 YYREEE (reference sequence). The ends lost 2 bases at V and 11 bases at J; junction bases unmatched: 9. CDR3 coding DNA: TGTGCCAGCAGCTTATTCGGGACAGCGAAATACACCTTC. Amino acids: CASSLFGTAKYTF. Looking up the rest from reference TRBV5-4 and TRBJ1-2 gives the full variable domain: ETGVTQSPTHLIKTRGQQVTLRCSSQSGHNTVSWYQQALGQGPQFIFQYYREEENGRGNFPPRFSGLQFPNYSSELNVNALELDDSALYLCASSLFGTAKYTFGSGTRLTVV.

The chain carries TRBV6-5 and TRBJ2-4; the match to TRBD2 covers 14 bases. J lost 14 bases, V lost 5 bases, and 8 bases had no gene match. The germline V gene encodes CDR1 MNHEY and CDR2 SVGAGI. This CDR3 is 14 amino acids long. CDR3 in amino acids: CASSVPGLAGVEYF. CDR3 nucleotides: TGTGCCAGCAGTGTTCCGGGACTAGCGGGGGTGGAGTACTTC.

This rearrangement joins TRBV6-6 to TRBJ1-2, with D possibly TRBD1 on 5 matching bases. Trimming removed 7 bases at V and 3 bases at J, with 15 bases between. Germline CDR1 is MNHNY and CDR2 is SVGAGI (reference sequence). The CDR3 is 14 amino acids. The CDR3 here is CASTQDLRDYGYTF. The CDR3 DNA sequence: TGTGCCAGCACCCAGGACCTCAGGGACTATGGCTACACCTTC.

V usage is TRBV14 and J usage is TRBJ2-1, with TRBD2 identical over 13 bases. CDR3 length: 22 residues. The trim removed 0 bases at V and 6 bases at J, leaving 20 bases unmatched. CDR1 is SGHDN, CDR2 FVKESK, per germline. The DNA for the CDR3 is TGTGCCAGCAGCCAAGATATACGCCTTTCGAGGACTAGCGGGAGTAGGCCCAATGAGCAGTTCTTC. As protein: CASSQDIRLSRTSGSRPNEQFF.

CDR3 sequence: CASSRGQGGEQYF. The DNA of the CDR3 is TGTGCCAGCAGCCGGGGACAGGGAGGCGAGCAGTACTTC. The chain uses TRBV11-2 and TRBJ2-7, with 9 bases fitting TRBD1. The CDR3 spans 13 residues. Germline V CDR1 and CDR2: SGHAT, FQNNGV. With V trimmed by 5 bases and J by 6 bases, 5 bases remained unmatched.

The chain recombines TRBV9 with TRBJ2-7; the match to TRBD2 covers 7 bases. Germline loops: CDR1 SGDLS, CDR2 YYNGEE. V shed 0 bases and J 2 bases; nucleotides not matched to a gene: 5. This CDR3 region has 15 residues. CDR3 in DNA: TGTGCCAGCAGCGTAGGGGATGGGGGGGCCTACGAGCAGTACTTC. This codes for CASSVGDGGAYEQYF.

The chain uses TRBV4-1 and TRBJ1-4, with TRBD1 as a possible D gene (5 bases). Germline CDR1 reads MGHRA; CDR2 reads YSYEKL. The CDR3 is 17 amino acids. The ends were cut back, 1 base at V and 8 bases at J, with 20 bases in the middle. This CDR3 is CASSQVSGKNGGEKLFF. CDR3 nucleotides: TGCGCCAGCAGCCAAGTTTCAGGGAAGAATGGTGGGGAAAAACTGTTTTTT.

This chain links TRBV5-4 with TRBJ2-1; 7 nucleotides line up with TRBD1. V dropped 1 base and J dropped 7; count of bases not matched to a gene: 2. Germline CDR1 SGHNT, CDR2 YYREEE (reference sequence). The CDR3 length is 13 residues. This chain's CDR3 is CASSLQGVNEQFF. CDR3 coding DNA: TGTGCCAGCAGCTTGCAGGGGGTGAATGAGCAGTTCTTC.

This chain joins TRBV6-1 and TRBJ2-7; 8 bases map to TRBD1. The junction had 5 bases not matched to a gene; V was cut back by 7 bases and J by 3 bases. Germline V gene sequence: CDR1 MNHNS, CDR2 SASEGT. The length of the CDR3 is 13 residues. CDR3 sequence reads: CASTGQGVYEQYF. Here the CDR3 DNA reads TGTGCCAGCACAGGACAGGGAGTCTACGAGCAGTACTTC.

The V gene is TRBV25-1, the J gene TRBJ2-7, with 14 bases that match TRBD2. Germline-derived CDR1 and CDR2 are MGHDK and SYGVNS. The V gene end was trimmed by 3 bases and the J gene end by 6 bases; junction bases not matched to a gene: 7. CDR3 size: 16 residues. For the CDR3, the DNA is TGTGCCAGCAGTGACGGGACTAGCGGGAGTATCTGCGAGCAGTACTTC. Encoded protein: CASSDGTSGSICEQYF.

This clone was counted once. This chain connects TRBV6-1 to TRBJ1-5; D is uncertain. The V gene lost 3 bases and the J gene lost 5 bases, with 8 bases spanning the gap. Looked up from germline, CDR1 is MNHNS and CDR2 is SASEGT. There are 13 residues in the CDR3. Written as DNA, the CDR3 is TGTGCCAGCAGTGATCTCGGGGATCAGCCCCAGCATTTT. Protein: CASSDLGDQPQHF.

In this sample, this clone turned up a few times. CDR3 sequence: CASSPPGEVRNEQFF. The CDR3 nucleotides read TGTGCCAGCTCACCGCCGGGGGAGGTAAGAAATGAGCAGTTCTTC. This sequence joins TRBV18 and TRBJ2-1; the D gene is possibly TRBD2 (6 bases). Between the trimmed V and J ends, which lost 3 bases and 7 bases, there was a span of 16 bases. The CDR3 sequence is 15 residues long. Looked up from germline, CDR1 is KGHSH and CDR2 is LQKENI. Combining the CDR3 with reference TRBV18 and TRBJ2-1 gives the whole variable domain NAGVMQNPRHLVRRRGQEARLRCSPMKGHSHVYWYRQLPEEGLKFMVYLQKENIIDESGMPKERFSAEFPKEGPSILRIQQVVRGDSAAYFCASSPPGEVRNEQFFGPGTRLTVL.

The chain has TRBV15 and TRBJ2-1, with 9 bases matching TRBD1. With V trimmed by 3 bases and J by 5 bases, 8 bases remained unmatched. The CDR3 runs 16 residues. CDR1 and CDR2 from the germline V gene are LNHNV and YYDKDF (reference sequence). The CDR3 sequence: CATSRRDRDPDNEQFF. The CDR3 DNA reads TGTGCCACCAGCAGGAGGGACAGGGACCCCGACAATGAGCAGTTCTTC.

The V call is TRBV25-1, the J call TRBJ2-2; 7 bases are shared with TRBD2. The CDR3 is made up of 15 amino acids. The germline V gene encodes CDR1 MGHDK and CDR2 SYGVNS. V shed 4 bases, J shed 7 bases, and the junction held 9 bases outside the gene matches. The CDR3 sequence: CASSGLTSDYGELFF. CDR3 DNA: TGTGCCAGCAGTGGCTTAACTAGCGACTACGGGGAGCTGTTTTTT.

V is TRBV7-2 and J is TRBJ2-3, with 12 bases that match TRBD2. V lost 1 base and J lost 6; bases outside the gene matches: 8. The CDR3 contains 17 residues. Germline CDR1 is SGHTA and CDR2 is FQGNSA. CDR3 region: CASSLVPSGRAGDTQYF. The CDR3 nucleotides are TGTGCCAGCAGCTTAGTCCCTAGCGGGAGGGCAGGGGATACGCAGTATTTT.

This clone was seen a handful of times. The V and J genes are TRBV5-1 and TRBJ1-2; D ambiguous. Germline CDR1 SGHRS, CDR2 YFSETQ. Trimming shortened V by 5 bases and J by 6 bases, and 14 bases separated the two germline ends. This CDR3 comprises 13 residues. The CDR3 DNA reads TGCGCCAGCAGTCCAGATCTCCTTGATGGCTACACCTTC. Translating it yields CASSPDLLDGYTF.

V usage is TRBV5-4 and J usage is TRBJ2-7; 7 nucleotides agree with TRBD1. CDR3 length: 14 residues. Germline loops: CDR1 SGHNT, CDR2 YYREEE (reference sequence). V shed 1 base and J 2 bases; nucleotides not matched to a gene: 3. CDR3 bases: TGTGCCAGCAGCTTGACAGGGGTAACCTACGAGCAGTACTTC. This translates into CASSLTGVTYEQYF.

The J gene is TRBJ1-2, the V gene TRBV2, with D perhaps matching TRBD1 (5 bases). V was cut by 4 bases and J by 3 bases, with 12 bases left in between. Germline CDR1 reads SNHLY; CDR2 reads FYNNEI. This CDR3 contains 14 residues. CDR3 nucleotide sequence: TGTGCCAGCAGTGGAAGAGGGGAGGACTATGGCTACACCTTC. It codes for CASSGRGEDYGYTF.

In its sample, this clone was seen once. A read error is likely, as this CDR3 ends without the conserved phenylalanine or tryptophan. The DNA is left out, because the CDR3 cannot be placed on it with certainty; the CDR3 is given as TCRdb lists it. The chain uses TRBV6-5 and TRBJ1-2; the D call TRBD1 from the table was never checked on the DNA. Germline loops: CDR1 MNHEY, CDR2 SVGAGI. The CDR3 is 14 amino acids in total, end residues counted. CDR3: CASSLAGTGTYLHL.

The table lists this clone with a count of one. V is TRBV5-1 and J is TRBJ2-2; D is unclear. V shed 7 bases and J shed 4 bases, with 8 bases lying between them. Germline assignment: CDR1 SGHRS and CDR2 YFSETQ. The CDR3 contains 12 residues. CDR3 DNA sequence: TGCGCCAGCCCCTCTAGCACCGGGGAGCTGTTTTTT. Translation: CASPSSTGELFF.

The J gene is TRBJ2-7, the V gene TRBV5-5, with TRBD2 matching over 7 bases. Looked up from germline, CDR1 is SGHKS and CDR2 is YYEKEE (reference sequence). V shed 4 bases and J 2 bases; nucleotides not matched to a gene: 9. The CDR3 contains 15 residues. This CDR3 is CASSGRWRETYEQYF. In DNA, the CDR3 is TGTGCCAGCAGCGGCCGTTGGCGGGAGACCTACGAGCAGTACTTC.